This TCR beta chain was sequenced in a study of OX40 agonist ivuxolimab in advanced cancers. At the level of the study: People who had prior anti-PD-1, anti-PD-L1 or anti-CTLA-4 therapy could take part, and around 39% had some.

From germline, CDR1 is MNHEY and CDR2 SMNVEV (reference sequence). The CDR3 sequence is 14 residues long. V lost 5 bases to trimming and J lost 4 bases, with 14 bases between them. Study observations and caveats: Dosing at 0.1 to 3.0 mg/kg was accompanied by clonal expansion of CD4+ and CD8+ blood T cells by week 6.

Remarks on this clone: The antigen is unknown.

Sequencing was performed with immunoSEQ multiplex PCR; in TCRdb, only in-frame clones are kept and a portion is missing. In the table there are around 76,000 clones, approximately 91% of which are singletons. The chain carries TRBV27 and TRBJ1-2, with D uncertain. The sequenced sample was CD4+ or CD8+ T cells sorted from blood, obtained in a trial of the OX40 agonist ivuxolimab. The source of this sequence is an adult with an advanced solid tumor such as melanoma, head and neck, liver or kidney cancer. The CDR3 DNA is TGTGCCAGCAGTATCGGGAAGGTAGGCTATGGCTACACCTTC. Protein sequence: CASSIGKVGYGYTF.